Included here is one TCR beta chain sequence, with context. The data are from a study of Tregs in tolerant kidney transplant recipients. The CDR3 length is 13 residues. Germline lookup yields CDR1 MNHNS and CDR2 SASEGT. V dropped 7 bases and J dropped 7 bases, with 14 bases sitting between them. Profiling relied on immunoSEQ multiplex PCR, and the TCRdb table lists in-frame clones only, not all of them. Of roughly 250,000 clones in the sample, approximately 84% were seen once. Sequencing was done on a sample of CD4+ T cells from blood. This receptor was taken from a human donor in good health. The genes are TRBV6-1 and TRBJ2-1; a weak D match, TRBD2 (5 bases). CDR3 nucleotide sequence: TGTGCCAGCAAACGGGGTCTGCTAAATGAGCAGTTCTTC. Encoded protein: CASKRGLLNEQFF.